Below are 32 T cell receptor beta chains sequenced from a single sample in a study of T-cell reconstitution after alpha-beta-depleted transplantation in children. Preparation of the TCRbeta library involved a method that used unique molecular identifiers. TCRdb ran MiXCR on the PCR reads and lists one entry per CDR3 protein. The repertoire holds more than 500,000 distinct CDR3 sequences, over 10% seen once, with less than 15% in the top ten. The material was PBMCs, mostly from graft donor cells, obtained 180 days after TCRalphabeta/CD19-depleted stem cell transplant. These receptors all come from a female patient aged 2-10 years who had a stem cell transplant for aplastic anemia, so the T cells may come from the graft donor.

This clonotype occurred many times. This chain uses TRBV29-1 with TRBJ1-2; D is ambiguous. In germline, CDR1 is SQVTM, CDR2 ANQGSEA. V lost 4 bases and J 2 bases, leaving 5 bases between the germline ends. The CDR3 spans 11 residues. The CDR3, as DNA: TGCAGCGTTGTGCAGAACTATGGCTACACCTTC. This translates into CSVVQNYGYTF.

The J gene is TRBJ2-5, the V gene TRBV5-1; maybe TRBD2 (5 bases). This CDR3 is 15 amino acids long. Germline V gene data show CDR1 as SGHRS and CDR2 as YFSETQ. V shed 0 bases and J shed 5 bases, with 14 bases lying between them. The CDR3 here is CASSLVLVRGETQYF. Written as DNA, the CDR3 is TGCGCCAGCAGCTTGGTGTTGGTTCGAGGGGAGACCCAGTACTTC.

The genes are TRBV5-6 and TRBJ2-1; 8 bases line up with TRBD1. The CDR3 is 17 residues long. Germline loops: CDR1 SGHDT, CDR2 YYEEEE. With 0 bases clipped from V and 7 bases from J, the junction kept 12 bases outside the gene matches. As DNA, the CDR3 is TGTGCCAGCAGCTTGGTTTCAGGGGGCTGGAATGCGAATGAGCAGTTCTTC. Protein sequence: CASSLVSGGWNANEQFF.

This clonotype showed up just a few times. The chain links TRBV20-1 to TRBJ1-5, with TRBD1 as a possible D gene (6 bases). Germline CDR1 reads DFQATT; CDR2 reads SNEGSKA (reference sequence). CDR3 length equals 15 residues. Trimming stripped 2 bases from V and 0 bases from J, with 11 bases between. This CDR3 reads CSARKGGYSNQPQHF. The CDR3 DNA reads as TGCAGTGCTAGAAAGGGGGGCTATAGCAATCAGCCCCAGCATTTT.

This clonotype was counted many times. This chain uses TRBV5-1 with TRBJ2-6; TRBD2 matches 8 bases. The germline V gene encodes CDR1 SGHRS and CDR2 YFSETQ. J was trimmed by 0 bases and V by 3 bases; bases with no gene match: 5. This CDR3 spans 17 amino acids. CDR3 sequence: CASSSTGTSSGANVLTF. In DNA, the CDR3 is TGCGCCAGCAGCTCGACCGGGACTAGCTCTGGGGCCAACGTCCTGACTTTC.

The chain has TRBV7-2 and TRBJ2-7; 13 bases line up with TRBD2. V shed 4 bases, J shed 4 bases, and the junction held 7 bases outside the gene matches. This CDR3 spans 16 amino acids. The germline V gene has CDR1 SGHTA and CDR2 FQGNSA. As DNA, the CDR3 is TGTGCCAGCAGCTCAACTAGCGGGAGGGCCGGGTACGAGCAGTACGTC. Translation gives CASSSTSGRAGYEQYV.

A few counts support this clonotype. The CDR3 loop reads CSARGLAGETYNEQFF. CDR3 DNA sequence: TGCAGTGCTAGAGGACTAGCGGGAGAAACTTACAATGAGCAGTTCTTC. V and J are TRBV20-1 and TRBJ2-1; 12 bases line up with TRBD2. The germline CDR1 and CDR2 sequences are DFQATT and SNEGSKA (reference sequence). The V and J ends lost 1 base and 4 bases, in that order; junction bases with no gene match: 5. The CDR3 runs 16 residues.

This clonotype was found many times. The genes are TRBV20-1 and TRBJ1-5; tentatively, D is TRBD1 (5 bases). From germline, CDR1 is DFQATT and CDR2 SNEGSKA (reference sequence). The CDR3 loop spans 13 amino acids. The V and J ends lost 3 bases and 3 bases respectively, with 9 bases between them. The CDR3 sequence: CSARRDLNQPQHF. CDR3 bases: TGCAGTGCTAGGAGGGACCTCAATCAGCCCCAGCATTTT.

This clonotype appeared a few times. The chain links TRBV20-1 to TRBJ1-1, with 8 bases matching TRBD1. The CDR3 is made up of 15 amino acids. From germline, CDR1 is DFQATT and CDR2 SNEGSKA (reference sequence). V was pared by 4 bases and J by 4 bases, with 11 bases of the junction left unmatched. CDR3 loop: CSAKESYRGGTEAFF. Here the CDR3 DNA reads TGCAGTGCTAAGGAGTCCTACAGGGGGGGCACTGAAGCTTTCTTT.

This clonotype showed up just a few times. V gene TRBV12-3 or TRBV12-4 combines with J gene TRBJ2-3; 10 bases are a match to TRBD2. V was clipped by 6 bases and J by 4 bases; unmatched bases: 10. There are 16 residues in the CDR3. This CDR3 reads CASSRRLAGGSDTQYF. CDR3 sequence (DNA): TGTGCCAGCAGCCGTCGCTTAGCGGGAGGTTCAGATACGCAGTATTTT.

This chain uses TRBV12-3 or TRBV12-4 with TRBJ2-7; D perhaps matches TRBD1 (6 bases). The CDR3 covers 14 residues. V was clipped by 2 bases and J by 5 bases, with 13 bases between them. DNA of the CDR3: TGTGCCAGCAGTTTAAGGACAGAGAGGGACGAGCAGTACTTC. This codes for CASSLRTERDEQYF.

This clonotype was seen more than once but under ten times. This chain connects TRBV6-5 to TRBJ1-2; 11 nucleotides agree with TRBD1. The CDR3 has 17 residues. Germline loops: CDR1 MNHEY, CDR2 SVGAGI. With V trimmed by 2 bases and J by 6 bases, 11 bases remained unmatched. CDR3 DNA sequence: TGTGCCAGCAGTTACACCGGGACAGGGGGAAGGGGTAATGGCTACACCTTC. Translated, it gives CASSYTGTGGRGNGYTF.

The chain links TRBV5-5 to TRBJ1-2, with TRBD1 matching over 7 bases. Per the germline V gene, CDR1 is SGHKS and CDR2 is YYEKEE (reference sequence). This CDR3 region has 13 residues. V was pared by 3 bases and J by 6 bases, with 5 bases of the junction left unmatched. The CDR3 is CASSSGGGDGYTF. The CDR3 coding sequence is TGTGCCAGCAGCTCGGGAGGGGGCGATGGCTACACCTTC.

This clonotype was observed a few times. The chain employs TRBV18 and TRBJ2-3; 14 bases agree with TRBD2. After removal of 0 bases from V and 2 bases from J, the junction contained 1 base not matched to a gene. Germline V lookup: CDR1 KGHSH, CDR2 LQKENI. This CDR3 has 17 amino acids. CDR3 in amino acids: CASSPPTSGRATDTQYF. For the CDR3, the DNA is TGTGCCAGCTCACCACCGACTAGCGGGAGGGCCACAGATACGCAGTATTTT. The full variable domain, rest sourced from reference TRBV18 and TRBJ2-3, is NAGVMQNPRHLVRRRGQEARLRCSPMKGHSHVYWYRQLPEEGLKFMVYLQKENIIDESGMPKERFSAEFPKEGPSILRIQQVVRGDSAAYFCASSPPTSGRATDTQYFGPGTRLTVL.

In its sample, this clonotype was seen a few times. The chain uses TRBV9 and TRBJ2-3, with D perhaps matching TRBD1 (5 bases). Germline loops: CDR1 SGDLS, CDR2 YYNGEE. The CDR3 loop spans 15 amino acids. Trimming removed 3 bases from V and 2 bases from J, with 13 bases in between. The CDR3 nucleotides read TGTGCCAGCAGCGCCAGACAGAGTAACACAGATACGCAGTATTTT. Amino acid sequence: CASSARQSNTDTQYF.

The chain couples TRBV6-5 to TRBJ1-2; D unresolved. Germline V gives CDR1 MNHEY, CDR2 SVGAGI. CDR3 length equals 14 residues. Trimming cost V 2 bases and J 1 base, with 8 bases left between them. CDR3 DNA sequence: TGTGCCAGCAGTTACACACGGTTTAACTATGGCTACACCTTC. Translating it yields CASSYTRFNYGYTF.

This clonotype was detected ten times or more. The chain uses TRBV5-1 and TRBJ1-5, with D uncertain. Germline loops: CDR1 SGHRS, CDR2 YFSETQ. The CDR3 loop spans 15 amino acids. V was trimmed by 2 bases and J by 2 bases, leaving 11 bases between them. The CDR3: CASSFRPGGNQPQHF. DNA of the CDR3: TGCGCCAGCAGCTTTAGACCAGGTGGCAATCAGCCCCAGCATTTT.

This clonotype appeared a few times. This chain uses TRBV7-2 with TRBJ2-5; either TRBD1 or TRBD2 may fit D (6 bases each). Trimming cost V 3 bases and J 5 bases, with 13 bases left between them. The CDR3 loop spans 14 amino acids. The germline gives CDR1 SGHTA, CDR2 FQGNSA. The CDR3 sequence: CASSFQGTGETQYF. The DNA for the CDR3 is TGTGCCAGCAGCTTTCAGGGGACTGGGGAGACCCAGTACTTC.

This clonotype was detected a few times. V usage is TRBV6-1 and J usage is TRBJ1-5; D is uncertain. This CDR3 spans 15 amino acids. V was shortened by 4 bases and J by 0 bases, with 10 bases between the two germline ends. Germline-derived CDR1 and CDR2 are MNHNS and SASEGT. The CDR3 spells CASSASDPSNQPQHF. For the CDR3, the DNA is TGTGCCAGCAGTGCTTCAGACCCTAGCAATCAGCCCCAGCATTTT.

Comments on this clonotype: One end of the junction does not line up with germline, which may come from a read error. The V and J genes are TRBV20-1 and TRBJ2-1, with D possibly being TRBD2 (7 bases). The CDR3 extends over 14 amino acids. CDR1 DFQATT and CDR2 SNEGSKA come from the germline V gene (reference sequence). CDR3 nucleotides: TGCAGTGCTCCGTGGGGGGGGGCCTACAATCAGCAGTTCTTC. Its translation is CSAPWGGAYNQQFF.

This clonotype occurred many times. The V call is TRBV5-5, the J call TRBJ2-7; 10 bases are shared with TRBD1. J was trimmed by 6 bases and V by 3 bases; bases with no gene match: 6. This CDR3 comprises 14 residues. CDR1 and CDR2 from the germline V gene are SGHKS and YYEKEE (reference sequence). The CDR3 reads CASSSGQGKFEQYF. Written as DNA, the CDR3 is TGTGCCAGCAGCTCGGGACAGGGGAAGTTCGAGCAGTACTTC.

The chain joins TRBV13 to TRBJ2-1; no clear D gene. Trimming pared 5 bases from V and 5 bases from J, leaving 4 bases between. Germline CDR1 is PRHDT and CDR2 is FYEKMQ (reference sequence). This CDR3 contains 11 residues. The CDR3 is CASSTHNEQFF. CDR3 in DNA: TGTGCCAGCAGCACCCACAATGAGCAGTTCTTC.

This clonotype was picked up a small number of times. The rearrangement uses TRBV19 and TRBJ2-1; D unresolved. CDR3 length: 13 amino acids. V shed 6 bases and J shed 6 bases, with 12 bases lying between them. Germline CDR1 LNHDA, CDR2 SQIVND (reference sequence). CDR3 amino acids: CASSLRSANEQFF. CDR3 bases: TGTGCCAGTAGCCTTCGATCCGCCAATGAGCAGTTCTTC.

This chain joins TRBV3-1 and TRBJ2-3; 11 nucleotides align to TRBD2. The V gene end was trimmed by 1 base and the J gene end by 7 bases; junction bases not matched to a gene: 13. Germline-derived CDR1 and CDR2 are LGHDT and YNNKEL (reference sequence). The CDR3 loop spans 18 amino acids. The CDR3 loop is CASSQAKLAGASGNTQYF. Here the CDR3 DNA reads TGTGCCAGCAGCCAAGCCAAACTAGCGGGAGCGTCGGGTAATACGCAGTATTTT.

The chain employs TRBV5-1 and TRBJ2-2; D is perhaps TRBD1 (6 bases). CDR3 length equals 16 residues. Germline CDR1 and CDR2: SGHRS and YFSETQ. V shed 4 bases and J shed 6 bases, with 19 bases lying between them. CDR3 region: CASSATYQGMAGELFF. The CDR3 region has the DNA TGCGCCAGCAGCGCTACATATCAGGGGATGGCCGGGGAGCTGTTTTTT.

This clonotype showed up just a few times. The V and J genes are TRBV10-3 and TRBJ2-5, with D unresolved. Per germline, CDR1 ENHRY and CDR2 SYGVKD. Trimming pared 4 bases from V and 5 bases from J, leaving 8 bases between. This CDR3 comprises 12 residues. CDR3 sequence: CAISGSAETQYF. The CDR3 DNA is TGTGCCATCAGTGGGTCCGCCGAGACCCAGTACTTC.

This clonotype was picked up a small number of times. This chain connects TRBV12-3 or TRBV12-4 to TRBJ2-5, with 14 bases matching TRBD2. J gave up 5 bases and V 6 bases, and 2 bases lay outside the gene matches. The length of the CDR3 is 14 residues. The CDR3 coding sequence is TGTGCCAGCAGGGGACTAGCGGGAGAGGAGACCCAGTACTTC. This codes for CASRGLAGEETQYF.

Notes on this clonotype: At one end the junction does not follow the germline gene, possibly because of a read error. The chain employs TRBV6-4 and TRBJ2-2; D is possibly TRBD1 or TRBD2 (5 bases each). CDR3 size: 16 residues. CDR1 and CDR2 (germline): MRHNA, SNTAGT. Here the CDR3 DNA reads TGTGACAGCAGTGAGCAGGGAGATCTGCCGACCGGGGAGCTGTTTTTT. This translates into CDSSEQGDLPTGELFF.

The V call is TRBV18, the J call TRBJ1-1; a possible D gene is TRBD1 (5 bases). This CDR3 is built from 15 residues. Germline V gene lookup returns CDR1 KGHSH and CDR2 LQKENI. Trimming cost V 4 bases and J 1 base, with 13 bases left between them. The CDR3 sequence: CASSQDRLGNTEAFF. The CDR3, as DNA: TGTGCCAGCTCACAAGACAGATTAGGGAACACTGAAGCTTTCTTT.

The chain uses TRBV5-1 and TRBJ2-1; 9 bases agree with TRBD2. Germline values: CDR1 SGHRS, CDR2 YFSETQ. This CDR3 spans 16 amino acids. The trim removed 4 bases at V and 8 bases at J, leaving 13 bases unmatched. The CDR3: CASSGIAGALGHEQFF. The CDR3 nucleotides are TGCGCCAGCAGCGGAATAGCGGGGGCCCTTGGGCATGAGCAGTTCTTC.

This clonotype was counted at least ten times. The chain is built from TRBV20-1 and TRBJ1-1; 7 bases are shared with TRBD1. The trim removed 3 bases at V and 4 bases at J, leaving 5 bases unmatched. This CDR3 comprises 13 residues. Germline lookup yields CDR1 DFQATT and CDR2 SNEGSKA (reference sequence). CDR3 in amino acids: CSASRTGSTEAFF. CDR3 coding DNA: TGCAGTGCTAGCCGGACAGGAAGCACTGAAGCTTTCTTT.

This chain links TRBV5-5 with TRBJ1-1; D might be TRBD1 (5 bases). V gave up 2 bases and J gave up 2 bases, with 16 bases separating them. Looked up from germline, CDR1 is SGHKS and CDR2 is YYEKEE (reference sequence). The CDR3 length is 16 residues. In nucleotides, the CDR3 is TGTGCCAGCAGCTTAGATCCCAGGGTGCGCAACACTGAAGCTTTCTTT. Amino acids: CASSLDPRVRNTEAFF.